These T cell receptor beta chains were read from a single sample in a study of blood T cell repertoires in COVID-19. Data came from immunoSEQ multiplex PCR; TCRdb stores just in-frame clones and leaves some out. This sample has 180,000 or so clones; around four fifths occur once, and the top ten carry approximately 13%. Sample: PBMCs or T cells enriched from blood (not recorded which). Source of these receptors: a woman aged 60-75 years who had recovered from COVID-19. CDR3s include the opening cysteine and the closing phenylalanine or tryptophan. Each record gives: clone size, D gene, V gene, J gene, CDR3 protein, CDR3 DNA. D genes are given only for firm matches. Where a row states a size, it is once, few, many or the class of an expanded clone; other rows omit it.

>NA|TRBD1|TRBV28|TRBJ2-7
CASSFTLLQGAYEQYF
TGTGCCAGCAGTTTTACCCTTCTGCAGGGGGCCTACGAGCAGTACTTC
>NA|TRBD2|TRBV25-1|TRBJ2-1
CASSRTSGSYNEQFF
TGTGCCAGCAGTAGGACTAGCGGGAGTTACAATGAGCAGTTCTTC
>NA|TRBD2|TRBV7-3|TRBJ2-1
CASSPRAGGHEQFF
TGTGCCAGCAGCCCCCGGGCGGGGGGCCATGAGCAGTTCTTC
>NA|NA|TRBV19|TRBJ2-1
CASSMRERGNEQFF
TGTGCCAGTAGTATGAGGGAGCGCGGCAATGAGCAGTTCTTC
>NA|NA|TRBV7-8|TRBJ1-5
CASSLETDSYSNQPQHF
TGTGCCAGCAGCTTAGAGACGGACAGTTATAGCAATCAGCCCCAGCATTTT
>once|NA|TRBV28|TRBJ1-1
CASRELREGAFF
TGTGCCAGCAGAGAGCTCAGGGAAGGGGCTTTCTTT
>once|NA|TRBV29-1|TRBJ2-1
CSVEEGRGSSYNEQFF
TGCAGCGTTGAAGAAGGTCGCGGTAGCTCCTACAATGAGCAGTTCTTC
>NA|TRBD1|TRBV5-3|TRBJ2-7
CARSLGARRQGHKQYF
TGTGCCAGAAGCCTTGGGGCCCGCAGACAGGGCCACAAGCAGTACTTC
>NA|TRBD1|TRBV10-3|TRBJ2-7
CAISRTGDGSYEQYF
TGTGCCATCAGCCGGACAGGGGACGGATCCTACGAGCAGTACTTC
>few|TRBD2|TRBV28|TRBJ2-7
CASGTTYEQYF
TGTGCCAGTGGGACTACCTACGAGCAGTACTTC
>NA|TRBD1|TRBV7-6|TRBJ1-2
CASSLGLGQGPYGYTF
TGTGCCAGCAGCTTAGGTTTGGGACAGGGACCCTATGGCTACACCTTC
>once|NA|TRBV7-3|TRBJ2-3
CASSLQGGDTQYF
TGTGCCAGCAGTTTGCAGGGAGGAGATACGCAGTATTTT
>NA|NA|TRBV5-1|TRBJ2-3
CASSLAQGRGTDTQYF
TGCGCCAGCAGCTTGGCGCAGGGGCGCGGCACAGATACGCAGTATTTT
>NA|NA|TRBV19|TRBJ1-6
CASGHARSPLHF
TGTGCCAGCGGACATGCCCGGTCACCCCTCCACTTT
>once|NA|TRBV21-1|TRBJ2-3
CASSKAKPSGSTDTQYF
TGTGCCAGCAGCAAAGCTAAGCCTAGCGGTAGCACAGATACGCAGTATTTT
>many|NA|TRBV7-3|TRBJ2-2
CASSSGTFGELFF
TGTGCCAGCAGCTCCGGGACATTCGGGGAGCTGTTTTTT
>NA|TRBD2|TRBV28|TRBJ2-7
CASSLSRSRFLAGVFHEQYF
TGTGCCAGCAGTTTATCCCGAAGCAGGTTTCTAGCGGGAGTCTTCCACGAGCAGTACTTC
>NA|TRBD1|TRBV5-6|TRBJ1-1
CASRDYRGKAFF
TGTGCCAGCAGGGATTACAGGGGGAAAGCTTTCTTT
>NA|NA|TRBV29-1|TRBJ2-5
CSVAQSETQYF
TGCAGCGTTGCACAATCGGAGACCCAGTACTTC
>NA|TRBD1|TRBV5-4|TRBJ2-3
CASSLGQGADTQYF
TGTGCCAGCAGCTTGGGTCAGGGGGCAGATACGCAGTATTTT
>NA|NA|TRBV7-2|TRBJ1-1
CASSLHLIYPLSEAFF
TGTGCCAGCAGCTTGCATCTCATTTATCCCCTCTCCGAGGCTTTCTTT
>NA|TRBD1|TRBV6-5|TRBJ2-3
CASSTTGVTDTQYF
TGTGCCAGCAGTACGACAGGGGTAACAGATACGCAGTATTTT